The 17 T cell receptor beta chains presented below share a single source sample, sequenced in a study of T cell responses to AZD1222 COVID-19 vaccine. TCRdb's copy holds only in-frame clones and misses some; the assay was immunoSEQ multiplex PCR. The sample comprises 140,000 to 150,000 clones, about 93% of which are singletons, and about 8.6% rests with the top ten. The sample was peripheral blood, taken on day 0 of AZD1222 vaccination. All receptors derive from an adult in good health.

The V gene is TRBV18, the J gene TRBJ1-1; D is perhaps TRBD1 (6 bases). This CDR3 has 14 residues. The V and J ends lost 3 bases and 3 bases respectively, with 11 bases between them. The germline V gene has CDR1 KGHSH and CDR2 LQKENI. The DNA for the CDR3 is TGTGCCAGCTCACCTCAGGGGTGGTACACTGAAGCTTTCTTT. It is translated as CASSPQGWYTEAFF.

The chain employs TRBV27 and TRBJ2-7, with 8 bases lining up with TRBD2. The CDR3 loop spans 14 amino acids. Germline CDR1 is MNHEY and CDR2 is SMNVEV (reference sequence). The ends lost 2 bases at V and 3 bases at J; junction bases unmatched: 3. CDR3 DNA sequence: TGTGCCAGCAGTTTAAGTGCGGGGGGCTACGAGCAGTACTTC. Amino acid sequence: CASSLSAGGYEQYF.

This chain joins TRBV10-3 and TRBJ1-2; D is undetermined. V was trimmed by 7 bases and J by 1 base, leaving 13 bases between them. There are 14 residues in the CDR3. Germline lookup yields CDR1 ENHRY and CDR2 SYGVKD. The CDR3 coding sequence is TGTGCCATCAAACCTGGCGGGGATAACTATGGCTACACCTTC. Translated, it gives CAIKPGGDNYGYTF.

The chain carries TRBV11-2 and TRBJ2-7, with 9 nucleotides matching TRBD1. CDR1 is SGHAT, CDR2 FQNNGV, per germline. V shed 5 bases and J 0 bases; nucleotides not matched to a gene: 8. The CDR3 length is 16 residues. Written as DNA, the CDR3 is TGTGCCAGCAGCCCCTGGACAGGGGCTAGCTCCTACGAGCAGTACTTC. Translation: CASSPWTGASSYEQYF.

The chain employs TRBV5-6 and TRBJ1-2, with 7 nucleotides matching TRBD1. The germline V gene has CDR1 SGHDT and CDR2 YYEEEE. The CDR3 sequence is 14 residues long. V dropped 3 bases and J dropped 2; count of bases not matched to a gene: 4. In DNA form, the CDR3 reads TGTGCCAGCAGCTGGGGACAGTCAAACTATGGCTACACCTTC. Translation gives CASSWGQSNYGYTF. The whole variable domain, filled in from reference TRBV5-6 and TRBJ1-2, reads DAGVTQSPTHLIKTRGQQVTLRCSPKSGHDTVSWYQQALGQGPQFIFQYYEEEERQRGNFPDRFSGHQFPNYSSELNVNALLLGDSALYLCASSWGQSNYGYTFGSGTRLTVV.

In this sample, this clone turned up once. The chain joins TRBV10-3 to TRBJ1-1; no definite D call. The CDR3 covers 13 residues. CDR1 is ENHRY and CDR2 is SYGVKD in the germline V gene. V was trimmed by 1 base and J by 0 bases, leaving 3 bases between them. CDR3 bases: TGTGCCATCAGTGAGTATGTGAACACTGAAGCTTTCTTT. It specifies CAISEYVNTEAFF.

The chain links TRBV29-1 to TRBJ1-1, with a possible D match to TRBD1 (5 bases). Trimming removed 0 bases from V and 10 bases from J, with 9 bases in between. The CDR3 has 11 amino acids. From germline, CDR1 is SQVTM and CDR2 ANQGSEA. This chain's CDR3 is CSVEEVGAAFF. The CDR3 nucleotides are TGCAGCGTTGAAGAAGTAGGGGCAGCTTTCTTT.

This chain uses TRBV3-1 (or the pseudogene TRBV3-2) with TRBJ1-2; D remains ambiguous. The germline V gene encodes CDR1 LGHDT and CDR2 YNNKEL (reference sequence). The CDR3 extends over 12 amino acids. Trimming took 4 bases from V and 6 from J, leaving 9 bases between them. CDR3 protein: CASSLRVDGYTF. CDR3 nucleotide sequence: TGTGCCAGCAGCCTTAGGGTGGATGGCTACACCTTC.

The genes are TRBV12-3 or TRBV12-4 and TRBJ2-5; D not resolved. Trimming removed 8 bases from V and 1 base from J, with 11 bases in between. This CDR3 spans 13 amino acids. DNA for the CDR3: TGTGCCAGCGGCCCCTTTTCCCAAGAGACCCAGTACTTC. Translating gives CASGPFSQETQYF.

This chain joins TRBV6-5 and TRBJ2-7, with D unclear. Germline V gives CDR1 MNHEY, CDR2 SVGAGI. The CDR3 is 12 residues long. V lost 2 bases and J lost 4, with 6 bases in between. The CDR3 protein is CASSYGLYEQYF. CDR3 coding DNA: TGTGCCAGCAGTTACGGTCTGTACGAGCAGTACTTC.

The chain couples TRBV5-1 to TRBJ2-1; D not certain. The CDR3 extends over 15 amino acids. CDR1 and CDR2 (germline): SGHRS, YFSETQ. V lost 0 bases, J lost 8 bases, and 15 bases lay in between. CDR3 residues: CASSLAGPTLDEQFF. CDR3 bases: TGCGCCAGCAGCTTGGCCGGACCCACGCTCGATGAGCAGTTCTTC.

DNA for the CDR3: TGTGCTAGTGGTTTGGAACTGGGGGGAAAAGCTTTCTTT. Its translation: CASGLELGGKAFF. The chain links TRBV12-5 to TRBJ1-1, with D perhaps matching TRBD1 (5 bases). Between the trimmed V and J ends, which lost 1 base and 9 bases, there was a span of 12 bases. The germline gives CDR1 LGHNT, CDR2 FRNRAP. This CDR3 comprises 13 residues.

The chain couples TRBV9 to TRBJ2-2; D is uncertain. This CDR3 region has 12 residues. Trimming took off 1 base at V and 6 bases at J, with 4 bases between the two ends. The germline CDR1 and CDR2 sequences are SGDLS and YYNGEE. CDR3 in DNA: TGTGCCAGCAGCGTATCTCCCGGGGAGCTGTTTTTT. It codes for CASSVSPGELFF.

This clone came up once. The chain has TRBV6-5 and TRBJ1-6; possibly TRBD1 for D (5 bases). The germline V gene encodes CDR1 MNHEY and CDR2 SVGAGI. CDR3 length: 14 amino acids. V lost 5 bases to trimming and J lost 10 bases, with 15 bases between them. The CDR3 nucleotides are TGTGCCAGCAGTACCGGGGGATCTCGATCACCCCTCCACTTT. This translates into CASSTGGSRSPLHF.

The CDR3, as DNA: TGCGCCAGCAGCTTTGGGATTATAGGGGGCACTGAAGCTTTCTTT. Encoded protein: CASSFGIIGGTEAFF. The chain recombines TRBV5-1 with TRBJ1-1; tentative D call: TRBD1 (6 bases). V was pared by 2 bases and J by 4 bases, with 15 bases between. From germline, CDR1 is SGHRS and CDR2 YFSETQ. This CDR3 spans 15 amino acids. The whole variable domain, filled in from reference TRBV5-1 and TRBJ1-1, reads KAGVTQTPRYLIKTRGQQVTLSCSPISGHRSVSWYQQTPGQGLQFLFEYFSETQRNKGNFPGRFSGRQFSNSRSEMNVSTLELGDSALYLCASSFGIIGGTEAFFGQGTRLTVV.

This sequence joins TRBV7-6 and TRBJ2-3, with TRBD1 matching over 11 bases. Germline CDR1 SGHVS, CDR2 FNYEAQ. The CDR3 is made up of 17 amino acids. The ends lost 2 bases at V and 3 bases at J; junction bases unmatched: 7. CDR3 in DNA: TGTGCCAGCAGCTTATGGGGGACAGGGGGTTCGACAGATACGCAGTATTTT. Its translation is CASSLWGTGGSTDTQYF.

The V gene is TRBV7-9, the J gene TRBJ1-4; no reliable D call. This CDR3 has 17 residues. Germline V CDR1 and CDR2: SEHNR, FQNEAQ (reference sequence). V was pared by 5 bases and J by 0 bases, with 16 bases between. The CDR3 coding sequence is TGTGCCAGCAGCCCCCCCCGCGACGGGGCAACTAATGAAAAACTGTTTTTT. Residues: CASSPPRDGATNEKLFF.